The T cell receptor (beta chain) under discussion was sequenced for a study of neoadjuvant anti-PD-1 for oral cavity cancer. About the research overall: Patients mostly received three to four biweekly nivolumab doses at 3 mg/kg before surgery.

Generated by immunoSEQ multiplex PCR, the TCRdb table keeps only in-frame clones and is missing some. Of about 15,000 clones in the sample, about 37% are singletons; the top ten hold approximately 40%. V lost 5 bases to trimming and J lost 6 bases, with 13 bases between them. The CDR3 is made up of 13 amino acids. Germline CDR1 is ENHRY and CDR2 is SYGVKD. Described time point: after neoadjuvant nivolumab, at surgical resection. The patients had HPV-negative, locally advanced oral cavity squamous cell carcinoma. Material: tumor tissue, obtained after nivolumab (anti-PD-1) treatment. The chain has TRBV10-3 and TRBJ1-2; no reliable D call. This receptor was obtained from a person aged 40 to 85 with oral cavity squamous cell carcinoma. The CDR3 DNA is TGTGCCATCAGTTGGGCCTCAAGCCATGGCTACACCTTC. This sequence encodes CAISWASSHGYTF.